This T cell receptor beta chain stems from a study of siplizumab effects on memory and regulatory T cells. The protocol was immunoSEQ multiplex PCR, while the TCRdb copy is restricted to in-frame clones and leaves out a portion. Of about 63,000 clones listed, around four fifths were seen once; the top ten hold 3.5% to 4.5%. This TCR came from a human donor in good health. Sequenced material: memory CD4+ T cells sorted from blood.

The CDR3 loop reads CASSITYTGWQPQHF. The CDR3 nucleotides read TGTGCCAGTAGTATTACCTATACAGGGTGGCAGCCCCAGCATTTT. This rearrangement joins TRBV19 to TRBJ1-5, with D possibly matching TRBD1 (6 bases). The germline gives CDR1 LNHDA, CDR2 SQIVND (reference sequence). V was clipped by 3 bases and J by 7 bases, with 16 bases between them. This CDR3 is 15 amino acids long.